This T cell receptor (beta chain) emerged from a study of cytomegalovirus exposure and HLA in healthy donors. The PCR employed 60 Vbeta primers together with 13 Jbeta primers. The data were produced by immunoSEQ multiplex PCR, yet TCRdb's version contains in-frame clones alone and is incomplete. The table records under 200,000 clones, around 80% of them present only once. This clone was counted once. Specimen: PBMCs. The sequence was collected from a male donor in good health and CMV-seropositive.

The CDR3 region is CASSLVTQYADTQYF. The DNA for the CDR3 is TGTGCCAGCAGCTTAGTAACGCAGTACGCCGATACGCAGTATTTT. This chain connects TRBV7-8 to TRBJ2-3; D is undetermined. This CDR3 is built from 15 residues. V was trimmed by 1 base and J by 6 bases, leaving 14 bases between them. The germline V gene encodes CDR1 SGHVS and CDR2 FQNEAQ. Complete variable domain (other parts from reference TRBV7-8 and TRBJ2-3): GAGVSQSPRYKVAKRGQDVALRCDPISGHVSLFWYQQALGQGPEFLTYFQNEAQLDKSGLPSDRFFAERPEGSVSTLKIQRTQQEDSAVYLCASSLVTQYADTQYFGPGTRLTVL.